This entry features one TCR beta chain sequence. What it binds is unknown. A read error may produce the germline difference seen at one junction end. Germline V gene data show CDR1 as LGHNA and CDR2 as YNFKEQ. CDR3 size: 13 residues. Both 60 Vbeta primers and 13 Jbeta primers went into the PCR. Here immunoSEQ multiplex PCR was the method, and the copy in TCRdb shows in-frame clones only, minus some. The sample includes some 190,000 clones, over 65% seen only once; the top ten take around 1.5%. The record originates from a study of cytomegalovirus exposure and HLA in healthy donors. Study results and limitations: Cytomegalovirus-associated status was assigned to fewer than 200 TCR beta chains.

Sequences were obtained from PBMCs. This chain joins TRBV4-2 and TRBJ2-7, with 8 nucleotides matching TRBD1. The source of this sequence is a man aged 18 to 30 in good health and CMV-seronegative. The CDR3: CASSEDRTGEQYF. As DNA, the CDR3 is TGTGCCAGCAGCGAAGACCGGACAGGGGAGCAGTACTTC.